This T cell receptor beta chain originates from a study of immune cell composition in non-small cell lung cancer. Normal lung was sampled as far from the tumour as possible, at least 3 cm. Assay used: immunoSEQ multiplex PCR; TCRdb lists only in-frame clones, some missing. The sample holds about 3,000 clones, about 66% seen once. The CDR3 loop spans 15 amino acids. V gave up 3 bases and J gave up 1 base, with 11 bases separating them. Germline V CDR1 and CDR2: LNHDA, SQIVND (reference sequence). Material for sequencing was non-adjacent lung tissue. This chain links TRBV19 with TRBJ2-3; possible D gene TRBD2, 6 bases. This TCR came from a human donor with non-small cell lung cancer. DNA of the CDR3: TGTGCCAGTAGTATGGAGGAGGGCCGCACAGATACGCAGTATTTT. It specifies CASSMEEGRTDTQYF.